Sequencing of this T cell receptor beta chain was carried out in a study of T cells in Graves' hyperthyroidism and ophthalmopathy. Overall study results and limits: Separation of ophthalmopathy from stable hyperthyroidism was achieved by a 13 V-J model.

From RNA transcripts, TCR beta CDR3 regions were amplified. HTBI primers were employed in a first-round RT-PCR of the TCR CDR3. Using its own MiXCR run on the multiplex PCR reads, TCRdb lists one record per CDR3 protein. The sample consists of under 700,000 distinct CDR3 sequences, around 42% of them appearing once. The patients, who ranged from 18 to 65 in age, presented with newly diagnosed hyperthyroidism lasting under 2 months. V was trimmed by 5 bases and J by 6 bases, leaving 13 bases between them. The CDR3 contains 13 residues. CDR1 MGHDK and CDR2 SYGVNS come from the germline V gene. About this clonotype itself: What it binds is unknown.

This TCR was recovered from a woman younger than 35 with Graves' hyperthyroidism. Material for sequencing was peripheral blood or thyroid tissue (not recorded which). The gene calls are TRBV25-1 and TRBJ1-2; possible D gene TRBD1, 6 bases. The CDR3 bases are TGTGCCAGCAGTACCTCAGGGGAGGATGGCTACACCTTC. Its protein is CASSTSGEDGYTF.